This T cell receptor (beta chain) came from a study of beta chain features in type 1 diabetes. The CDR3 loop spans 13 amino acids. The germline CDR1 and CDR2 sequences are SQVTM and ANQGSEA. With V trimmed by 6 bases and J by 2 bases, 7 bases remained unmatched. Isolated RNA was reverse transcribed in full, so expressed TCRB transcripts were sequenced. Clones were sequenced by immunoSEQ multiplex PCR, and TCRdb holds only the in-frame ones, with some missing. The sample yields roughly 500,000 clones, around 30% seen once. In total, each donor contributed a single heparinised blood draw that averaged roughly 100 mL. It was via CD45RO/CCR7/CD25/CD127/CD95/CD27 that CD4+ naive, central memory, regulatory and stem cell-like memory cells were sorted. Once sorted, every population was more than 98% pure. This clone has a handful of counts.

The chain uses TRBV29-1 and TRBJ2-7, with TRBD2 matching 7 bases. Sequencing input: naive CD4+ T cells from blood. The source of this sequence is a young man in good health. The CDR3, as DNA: TGCAGCGTGGGGCCAGCGGGAACCTACGAGCAGTACTTC. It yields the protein CSVGPAGTYEQYF.